What follows are 13 T cell receptor beta chains derived from one specimen sequenced in a study of blood T cell repertoires in COVID-19. Assay: immunoSEQ multiplex PCR; the TCRdb copy retains only in-frame clones and omits some. The sample includes under 300,000 clones, about four fifths seen only once; the top ten take less than 3.5%. The sequencing input was peripheral blood. Source of these receptors: a woman aged 18 to 35 with acute or convalescent COVID-19.

The rearrangement joins TRBV5-1 to TRBJ2-1, with a possible D match to TRBD2 (6 bases). The CDR3 contains 15 residues. V gave up 4 bases and J gave up 8 bases, with 19 bases separating them. Germline V gene lookup returns CDR1 SGHRS and CDR2 YFSETQ. Here the CDR3 reads CASSRPSTSLDEQFF. The CDR3 DNA follows: TGCGCCAGCAGCAGACCCTCAACTAGCCTTGATGAGCAGTTCTTC.

V is TRBV3-1 (or the pseudogene TRBV3-2) and J is TRBJ2-7; the D gene is possibly TRBD1 (6 bases). This CDR3 has 10 residues. Trimming removed 9 bases from V and 4 bases from J, with 7 bases in between. Germline CDR1 LGHDT, CDR2 YNNKEL (reference sequence). CDR3 in DNA: TGTGCCAGACAGGGTTACGAGCAGTACTTC. This codes for CARQGYEQYF.

The chain recombines TRBV29-1 with TRBJ2-3; TRBD2 matches at 10 bases. V dropped 5 bases and J dropped 1; count of bases not matched to a gene: 12. Germline loops: CDR1 SQVTM, CDR2 ANQGSEA. The CDR3 is made up of 17 amino acids. DNA for the CDR3: TGCAGCGTTACCCTTAGCGGACTAGCGGAGGGCACAGATACGCAGTATTTT. Translation gives CSVTLSGLAEGTDTQYF.

The V call is TRBV7-2, the J call TRBJ2-7; D gene uncertain. Germline values: CDR1 SGHTA, CDR2 FQGNSA. Trimming cost V 2 bases and J 0 bases, with 11 bases left between them. The CDR3 is 15 amino acids. The CDR3 sequence is CASSLSNTPSYEQYF. The DNA of the CDR3 is TGTGCCAGCAGCTTAAGTAACACCCCCTCCTACGAGCAGTACTTC.

This clone showed up just once. V gene TRBV7-8 combines with J gene TRBJ1-2; 9 nucleotides line up with TRBD1. The germline V gene encodes CDR1 SGHVS and CDR2 FQNEAQ. Germline trimming cut 5 bases from V and 5 bases from J; bases unmatched to any gene: 9. The CDR3 is made up of 15 amino acids. The CDR3 DNA sequence: TGTGCCAGCAGCATTCAAACAGGGGGCAAGTATGGCTACACCTTC. It yields the protein CASSIQTGGKYGYTF.

This sequence joins TRBV18 and TRBJ1-1, with D possibly TRBD1 on 6 matching bases. V dropped 5 bases and J dropped 4 bases, with 17 bases sitting between them. Germline V gene data show CDR1 as KGHSH and CDR2 as LQKENI. The CDR3 is 15 residues long. CDR3 protein: CASSERTGSGTEAFF. CDR3 bases: TGTGCCAGCTCAGAAAGAACAGGGTCGGGCACTGAAGCTTTCTTT.

This chain uses TRBV6-5 with TRBJ1-6; 9 bases are shared with TRBD1. V trimming: 4 bases; J trimming: 5 bases; junction bases outside the gene matches: 6. The germline gives CDR1 MNHEY, CDR2 SVGAGI. The CDR3 runs 16 residues. The CDR3 nucleotides are TGTGCCAGCAGTTTCGGGACAGGGCCCAATAATTCACCCCTCCACTTT. Protein: CASSFGTGPNNSPLHF.

CDR3: CASQHGTNEKLFF. The CDR3, as DNA: TGTGCCAGCCAACACGGGACTAATGAAAAACTGTTTTTT. J is TRBJ1-4 and V is TRBV14; D gene ambiguous. V lost 8 bases and J 2 bases, leaving 9 bases between the germline ends. CDR1 and CDR2 (germline): SGHDN, FVKESK. CDR3 length: 13 amino acids.

This clone appeared once. The V gene is TRBV29-1, the J gene TRBJ1-3; D call uncertain. CDR1 SQVTM and CDR2 ANQGSEA come from the germline V gene. The CDR3 is made up of 14 amino acids. The V end lost 7 bases, the J end lost 0 bases, and 13 bases lay between the germline ends. The CDR3 DNA reads TGCAGCGCCCGAACGGGTAGCTCTGGAAACACCATATATTTT. Protein: CSARTGSSGNTIYF.

The CDR3 DNA is TGTGCCAGCCGTCTAGCGGGGAACACCGGGGAGCTGTTTTTT. It is translated as CASRLAGNTGELFF. The gene calls are TRBV7-2 and TRBJ2-2; 8 bases agree with TRBD2. The CDR3 consists of 14 residues. The V gene end was trimmed by 8 bases and the J gene end by 1 base; junction bases not matched to a gene: 3. Germline V gene lookup returns CDR1 SGHTA and CDR2 FQGNSA.

This chain links TRBV20-1 with TRBJ2-1; TRBD2 agrees at 7 bases. V lost 3 bases, J lost 3 bases, and 11 bases stayed unmatched. The CDR3 extends over 16 amino acids. The germline V gene encodes CDR1 DFQATT and CDR2 SNEGSKA (reference sequence). The CDR3 here is CSASTGTTRSYNEQFF. The DNA of the CDR3 is TGCAGTGCTAGTACCGGGACTACACGTAGCTACAATGAGCAGTTCTTC.

The rearrangement links TRBV19 to TRBJ2-2; TRBD2 matches 15 bases. Trimming removed 3 bases from V and 5 bases from J; junction bases left unmatched: 7. This CDR3 is built from 18 residues. Germline-derived CDR1 and CDR2 are LNHDA and SQIVND (reference sequence). The CDR3 nucleotides read TGTGCCAGTAGTATTTGGGGACTAGCGGGAGGAGTTACCGGGGAGCTGTTTTTT. The encoded protein is CASSIWGLAGGVTGELFF.

The chain is built from TRBV4-3 and TRBJ1-3; TRBD1 agrees at 7 bases. The CDR3 length is 15 residues. The germline CDR1 and CDR2 sequences are LGHNA and YSLEER. J lost 5 bases, V lost 4 bases, and 8 bases had no gene match. The CDR3 nucleotides are TGCGCCAGCAGCCCGCAAGGACAGGCCCGAAACACCATATATTTT. Residues: CASSPQGQARNTIYF.